This T cell receptor (beta chain) was recovered during a study of shared clonotypes between healthy human individuals. Study outcomes and limitations: Investigators expected sequencing depth to affect clonotype sharing among donors.

This CDR3 is 15 amino acids long. Per the germline V gene, CDR1 is MGHRA and CDR2 is YSYEKL. Deletions cut 0 bases from V and 4 bases from J, with 12 bases between. Every one of the donors was a Caucasian adult that lived in Nashville, Tennessee. Deep was the level used in running the assay. On ten immunoSEQ deep assay plates, unsorted PBMC DNA was sequenced. The assay was immunoSEQ multiplex PCR, and TCRdb's table has in-frame clones only and misses some. The table records roughly 95,000 clones, over 40% of them present only once. The sample holds a few counts of this clone. The antigen remains unidentified.

Sequencing was done on a sample of PBMCs. The TCR sequence derives from a woman in her forties in good health. Some clones in this sample may be carry-over from other donors' samples. V usage is TRBV4-1 and J usage is TRBJ1-2; a possible D gene is TRBD1 (5 bases). The CDR3 region has the DNA TGCGCCAGCAGCCAAGATGTCCAGGGCGCCTATGGCTACACCTTC. Residues: CASSQDVQGAYGYTF.